The sequence of this T cell receptor beta chain was determined in a study of metastatic and nonmetastatic thyroid tumors. Source study methods: Clinicopathological groups supplied CDR3 differences that were used to build a distant-metastasis classifier for papillary thyroid cancer. TCRdb reanalyzed the PCR reads via MiXCR. TCRdb's processing, not the authors' own work, is the source of the V and J calls. The table has some 40,000 clones, less than 25% seen once. This clone was seen repeatedly, ten times or more. All patients were untreated before thyroid surgery. The CDR3 is 14 amino acids. From germline, CDR1 is SQVTM and CDR2 ANQGSEA. Trimming removed 3 bases from V and 0 bases from J, with 11 bases in between.

The sequence came from a female donor with papillary thyroid cancer or a benign thyroid nodule (not recorded which). Some clones in this sample may be carry-over from other donors' samples. Source material: tumor tissue. The V and J genes are TRBV29-1 and TRBJ1-1, with D perhaps matching TRBD1 (6 bases). The CDR3: CSVDMTGVNTEAFF. DNA of the CDR3: TGCAGCGTTGATATGACAGGAGTGAACACTGAAGCTTTCTTT.